This TCR beta chain was profiled in a study of T cells in Graves' hyperthyroidism and ophthalmopathy. Points from the study as a whole: Ophthalmopathy got predicted by the model a median approximately 6 months before its onset. In the blood, most expanded thyroid clonotypes above 0.001 appeared as well.

TCR beta CDR3 regions were amplified from RNA. During a first-round RT-PCR of the TCR CDR3, the HTBI primer set was used. TCRdb re-analysed the multiplex PCR reads in MiXCR, keeping a single row per CDR3 protein. Of around 450,000 distinct CDR3 sequences in the sample, approximately 13% were seen once. This CDR3 spans 14 amino acids. Between the trimmed V and J ends, which lost 4 bases and 8 bases, there was a span of 15 bases. This clonotype was recorded at least ten times. What it binds is not known. The authors deemed Graves' hyperthyroidism stable absent ophthalmopathy progression within 18 months.

V is TRBV12-3 or TRBV12-4 and J is TRBJ2-1; a weak D match, TRBD2 (5 bases). The sample comprised blood. This sequence originates from a woman under 30 with Graves' hyperthyroidism. As DNA, the CDR3 is TGTGCCAGCAGTTGGCTAGCAGAAGGCGATGAGCAGTTCTTC. As protein: CASSWLAEGDEQFF.